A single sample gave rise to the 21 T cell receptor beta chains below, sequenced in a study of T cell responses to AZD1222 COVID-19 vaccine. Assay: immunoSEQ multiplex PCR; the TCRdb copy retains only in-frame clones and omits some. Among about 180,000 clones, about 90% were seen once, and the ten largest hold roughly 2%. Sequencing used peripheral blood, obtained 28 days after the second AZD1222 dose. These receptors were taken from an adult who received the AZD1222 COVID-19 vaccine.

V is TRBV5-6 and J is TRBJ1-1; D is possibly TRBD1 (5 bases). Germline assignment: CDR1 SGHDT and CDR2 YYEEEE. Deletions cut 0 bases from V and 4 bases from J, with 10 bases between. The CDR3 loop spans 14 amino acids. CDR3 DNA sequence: TGTGCCAGCAGCTTGGTGACGGGGCGCACTGAAGCTTTCTTT. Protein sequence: CASSLVTGRTEAFF.

CDR3 sequence (DNA): TGCGCCAGCAGCTACACGAACCCGGACAGCTATGGCTACACCTTC. Translating it yields CASSYTNPDSYGYTF. The chain combines TRBV4-1 with TRBJ1-2, with D possibly TRBD1 on 6 matching bases. Trimming pared 5 bases from V and 4 bases from J, leaving 17 bases between. Germline CDR1 reads MGHRA; CDR2 reads YSYEKL. The CDR3 loop spans 15 amino acids.

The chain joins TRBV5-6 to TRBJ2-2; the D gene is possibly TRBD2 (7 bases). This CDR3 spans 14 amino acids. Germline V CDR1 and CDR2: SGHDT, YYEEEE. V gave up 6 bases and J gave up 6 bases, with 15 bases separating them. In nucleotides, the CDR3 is TGTGCCAGCAACCGCCGGGGGGCAGCCGGGGAGCTGTTTTTT. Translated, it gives CASNRRGAAGELFF.

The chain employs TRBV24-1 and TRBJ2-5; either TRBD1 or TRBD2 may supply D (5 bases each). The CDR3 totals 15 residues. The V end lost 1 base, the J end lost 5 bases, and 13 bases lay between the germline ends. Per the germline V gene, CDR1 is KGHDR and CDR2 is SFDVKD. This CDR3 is CATSDLRDWGETQYF. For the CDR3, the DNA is TGTGCCACCAGTGATTTACGGGATTGGGGCGAGACCCAGTACTTC.

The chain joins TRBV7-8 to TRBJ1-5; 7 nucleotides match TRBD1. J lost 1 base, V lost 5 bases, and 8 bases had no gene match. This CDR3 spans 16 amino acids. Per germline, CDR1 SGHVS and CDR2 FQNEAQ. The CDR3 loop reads CASSIKGAWSNQPQHF. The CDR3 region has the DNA TGTGCCAGCAGCATAAAGGGGGCGTGGAGCAATCAGCCCCAGCATTTT.

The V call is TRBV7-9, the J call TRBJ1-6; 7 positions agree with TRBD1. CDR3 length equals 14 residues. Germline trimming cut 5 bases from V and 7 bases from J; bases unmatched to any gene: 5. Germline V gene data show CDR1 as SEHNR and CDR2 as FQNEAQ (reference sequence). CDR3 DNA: TGTGCCAGCAGCCGGGACAGTTCGAATTCACCCCTCCACTTT. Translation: CASSRDSSNSPLHF.

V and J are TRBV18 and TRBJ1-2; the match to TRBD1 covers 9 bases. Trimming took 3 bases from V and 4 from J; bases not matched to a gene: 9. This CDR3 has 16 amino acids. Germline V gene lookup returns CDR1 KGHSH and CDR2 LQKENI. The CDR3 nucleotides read TGTGCCAGCTCACCCGTACAGGGGGCGCCGACCTATGGCTACACCTTC. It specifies CASSPVQGAPTYGYTF.

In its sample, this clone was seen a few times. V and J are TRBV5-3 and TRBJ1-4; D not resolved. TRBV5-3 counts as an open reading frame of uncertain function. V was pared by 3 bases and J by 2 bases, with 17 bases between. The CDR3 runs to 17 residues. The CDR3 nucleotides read TGTGCCAGAAGCTCCGGCGATGCGAAGGGTACTAATGAAAAACTGTTTTTT. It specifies CARSSGDAKGTNEKLFF.

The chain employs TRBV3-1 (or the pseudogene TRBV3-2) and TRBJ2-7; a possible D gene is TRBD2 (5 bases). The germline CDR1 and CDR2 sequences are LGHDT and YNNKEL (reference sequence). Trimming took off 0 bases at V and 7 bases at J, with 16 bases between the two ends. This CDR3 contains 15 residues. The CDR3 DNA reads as TGTGCCAGCAGCCAAGACCGGCCACTAGTGGGTGAGCAGTACTTC. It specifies CASSQDRPLVGEQYF.

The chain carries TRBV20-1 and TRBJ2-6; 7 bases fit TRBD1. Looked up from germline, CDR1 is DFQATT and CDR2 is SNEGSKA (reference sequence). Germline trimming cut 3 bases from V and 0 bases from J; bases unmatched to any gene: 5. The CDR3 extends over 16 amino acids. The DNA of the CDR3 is TGCAGTGCTAGTCGACAGGGAAGCTCTGGGGCCAACGTCCTGACTTTC. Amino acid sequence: CSASRQGSSGANVLTF.

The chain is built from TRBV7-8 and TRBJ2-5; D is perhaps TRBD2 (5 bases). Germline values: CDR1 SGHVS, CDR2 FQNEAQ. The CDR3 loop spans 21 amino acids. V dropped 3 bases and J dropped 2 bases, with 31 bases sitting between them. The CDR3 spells CASSLPVWKGGQTDKQETQYF. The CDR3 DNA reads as TGTGCCAGCAGCTTGCCGGTGTGGAAGGGCGGGCAGACCGATAAACAAGAGACCCAGTACTTC.

As DNA, the CDR3 is TGTGCCAGCATTCGGAGCAGGGGAGGCACCGGGGAGCTGTTTTTT. It is translated as CASIRSRGGTGELFF. The chain has TRBV6-5 and TRBJ2-2; D could derive from TRBD1 or TRBD2 (6 bases each). Trimming removed 7 bases from V and 4 bases from J, with 16 bases in between. There are 15 residues in the CDR3. Germline assignment: CDR1 MNHEY and CDR2 SVGAGI.

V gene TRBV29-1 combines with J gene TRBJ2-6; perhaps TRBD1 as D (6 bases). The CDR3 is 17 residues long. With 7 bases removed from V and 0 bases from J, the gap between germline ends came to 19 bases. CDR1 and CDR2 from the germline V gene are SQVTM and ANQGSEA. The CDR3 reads CSALRTARSSGANVLTF. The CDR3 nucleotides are TGCAGCGCCCTAAGGACAGCTAGAAGCTCTGGGGCCAACGTCCTGACTTTC. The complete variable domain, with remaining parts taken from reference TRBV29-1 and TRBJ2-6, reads SAVISQKPSRDICQRGTSLTIQCQVDSQVTMMFWYRQQPGQSLTLIATANQGSEATYESGFVIDKFPISRPNLTFSTLTVSNMSPEDSSIYLCSALRTARSSGANVLTFGAGSRLTVL.

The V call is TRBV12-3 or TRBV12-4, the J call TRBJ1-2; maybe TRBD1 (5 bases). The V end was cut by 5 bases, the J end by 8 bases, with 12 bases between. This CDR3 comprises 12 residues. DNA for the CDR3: TGTGCCAGCAGTGGCAGGGATCGCGGCTACACCTTC. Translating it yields CASSGRDRGYTF.

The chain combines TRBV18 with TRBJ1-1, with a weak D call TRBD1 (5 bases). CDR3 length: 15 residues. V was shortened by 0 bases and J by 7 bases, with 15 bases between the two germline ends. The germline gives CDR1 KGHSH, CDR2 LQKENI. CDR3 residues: CASSPPSGPEGEAFF. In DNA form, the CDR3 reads TGTGCCAGCTCACCACCTTCGGGACCTGAGGGTGAAGCTTTCTTT. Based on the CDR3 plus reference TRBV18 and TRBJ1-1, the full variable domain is NAGVMQNPRHLVRRRGQEARLRCSPMKGHSHVYWYRQLPEEGLKFMVYLQKENIIDESGMPKERFSAEFPKEGPSILRIQQVVRGDSAAYFCASSPPSGPEGEAFFGQGTRLTVV.

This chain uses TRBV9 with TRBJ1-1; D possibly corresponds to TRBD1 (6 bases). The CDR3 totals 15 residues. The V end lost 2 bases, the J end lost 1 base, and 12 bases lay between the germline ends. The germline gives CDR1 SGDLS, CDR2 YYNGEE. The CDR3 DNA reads TGTGCCAGCAGCGTTCAAGGGGGAGGGAACACTGAAGCTTTCTTT. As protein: CASSVQGGGNTEAFF. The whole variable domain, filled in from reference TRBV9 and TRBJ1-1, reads DSGVTQTPKHLITATGQRVTLRCSPRSGDLSVYWYQQSLDQGLQFLIQYYNGEERAKGNILERFSAQQFPDLHSELNLSSLELGDSALYFCASSVQGGGNTEAFFGQGTRLTVV.

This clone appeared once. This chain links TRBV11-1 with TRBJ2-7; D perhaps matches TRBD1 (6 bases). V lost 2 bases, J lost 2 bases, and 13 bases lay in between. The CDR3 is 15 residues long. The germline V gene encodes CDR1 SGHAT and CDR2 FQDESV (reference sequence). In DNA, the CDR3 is TGTGCCAGCAGCTTACCGGGACACGGAACCTACGAGCAGTACTTC. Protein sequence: CASSLPGHGTYEQYF.

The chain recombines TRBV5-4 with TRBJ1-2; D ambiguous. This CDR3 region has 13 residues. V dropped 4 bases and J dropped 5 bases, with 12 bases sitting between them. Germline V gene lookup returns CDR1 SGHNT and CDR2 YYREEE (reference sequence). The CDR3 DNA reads TGTGCCAGCAGCACGGACGGAGAGTATGGCTACACCTTC. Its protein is CASSTDGEYGYTF.

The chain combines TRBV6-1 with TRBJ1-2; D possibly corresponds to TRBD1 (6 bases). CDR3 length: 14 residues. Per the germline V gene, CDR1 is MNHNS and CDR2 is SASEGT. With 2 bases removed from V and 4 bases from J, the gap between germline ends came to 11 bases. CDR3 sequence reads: CASSEYGTLYGYTF. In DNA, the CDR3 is TGTGCCAGCAGTGAATATGGGACACTCTATGGCTACACCTTC.

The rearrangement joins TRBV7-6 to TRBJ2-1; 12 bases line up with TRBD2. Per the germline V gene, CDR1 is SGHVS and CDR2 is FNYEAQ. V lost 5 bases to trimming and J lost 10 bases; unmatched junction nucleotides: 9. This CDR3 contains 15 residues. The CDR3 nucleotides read TGTGCCAGCAGCCAGCTAGCGGGAGGGCCAGGCGAGCAGTTCTTC. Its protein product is CASSQLAGGPGEQFF. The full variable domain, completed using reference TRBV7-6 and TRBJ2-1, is GAGVSQSPRYKVTKRGQDVALRCDPISGHVSLYWYRQALGQGPEFLTYFNYEAQQDKSGLPNDRFSAERPEGSISTLTIQRTEQRDSAMYRCASSQLAGGPGEQFFGPGTRLTVL.

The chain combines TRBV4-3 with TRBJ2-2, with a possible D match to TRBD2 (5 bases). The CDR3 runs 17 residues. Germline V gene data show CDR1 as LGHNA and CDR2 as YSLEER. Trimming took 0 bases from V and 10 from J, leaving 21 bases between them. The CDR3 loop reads CASSQELFLGSREELFF. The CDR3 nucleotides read TGCGCCAGCAGCCAAGAACTTTTCCTTGGGTCGAGGGAGGAGCTGTTTTTT.